The rows below give T cell receptor beta chains drawn from one sample of a study of cytomegalovirus exposure and HLA in healthy donors. The repertoire was sequenced with immunoSEQ multiplex PCR; TCRdb's copy has only in-frame clones and lacks some. The data hold 150,000 or so clones, with 75% observed a single time. Sequencing used PBMCs. All receptors derive from a woman aged 40 to 50 in good health and CMV-seropositive. The CDR3 runs from the conserved cysteine through the conserved F or W. Each record gives: J gene, V gene, D gene, clone size, CDR3 protein, CDR3 DNA. A D gene is named only where the DNA matches it firmly. Clone size is stated in some rows and not others, as once, few, many or a class when expanded.

>TRBJ2-1|TRBV30|NA|few
CAWSTRIPAWGQPSYNEQFF
TGTGCCTGGAGTACCCGCATTCCGGCGTGGGGGCAACCCTCCTACAATGAGCAGTTCTTC
>TRBJ2-3|TRBV27|TRBD2|NA
CASRRTSGGFTDTQYF
TGTGCCAGCAGAAGGACTAGCGGAGGATTCACAGATACGCAGTATTTT
>TRBJ2-1|TRBV6-5|NA|NA
CASSYRSSYNEQFF
TGTGCCAGCAGTTACAGGAGCTCCTACAATGAGCAGTTCTTC
>TRBJ2-1|TRBV7-8|NA|NA
CASRLTGTSYNEQFF
TGTGCCAGCAGGCTAACCGGGACTTCATACAATGAGCAGTTCTTC
>TRBJ2-1|TRBV7-2|TRBD2|NA
CASRSRTSGGFKQFF
TGTGCCAGCAGATCCCGGACTAGCGGGGGCTTTAAGCAGTTCTTC
>TRBJ2-5|TRBV7-3|TRBD2|NA
CASSFQAGVEETQYF
TGTGCCAGCAGCTTTCAAGCGGGAGTGGAAGAGACCCAGTACTTC
>TRBJ1-4|TRBV11-2|NA|NA
CASSLTQGITNEKLFF
TGTGCCAGCAGCTTAACCCAGGGGATCACTAATGAAAAACTGTTTTTT
>TRBJ2-7|TRBV18|TRBD2|NA
CASSPFGTSGGSSYEQYF
TGTGCCAGCTCACCCTTCGGGACTAGCGGGGGGAGCTCCTACGAGCAGTACTTC
>TRBJ2-3|TRBV2|NA|few
CASSRYSTSTDTQYF
TGTGCCAGCAGTCGGTACTCGACTAGCACAGATACGCAGTATTTT
>TRBJ1-5|TRBV19|TRBD1|NA
CASSNPGQGANQPQHF
TGTGCCAGTAGTAACCCGGGACAGGGGGCGAATCAGCCCCAGCATTTT
>TRBJ2-5|TRBV11-2|TRBD2|NA
CASSLSGRAAETQYF
TGTGCCAGCAGCTTAAGCGGGAGGGCCGCAGAGACCCAGTACTTC
>TRBJ2-2|TRBV5-1|NA|few
CASSLAGATNTGELFF
TGCGCCAGCAGCTTGGCTGGGGCGACGAACACCGGGGAGCTGTTTTTT
>TRBJ2-2|TRBV27|TRBD2|NA
CASSQPPTGGSVGELFF
TGTGCCAGCAGTCAACCTCCCACCGGGGGGTCGGTCGGGGAGCTGTTTTTT
>TRBJ1-4|TRBV5-1|NA|NA
CASRSEGATNEKLFF
TGCGCCAGCAGGTCAGAGGGGGCAACTAATGAAAAACTGTTTTTT
>TRBJ2-1|TRBV6-6|TRBD2|few
CASSPTSGLYNEQFF
TGTGCCAGCAGCCCGACTAGCGGGCTTTACAATGAGCAGTTCTTC
>TRBJ2-7|TRBV5-4|NA|once
CASSFEPGRSNEQYF
TGTGCCAGCAGCTTCGAGCCAGGGCGGTCAAACGAGCAGTACTTC
>TRBJ2-7|TRBV2|NA|NA
CASRATPGGHYEQYF
TGTGCCAGCAGGGCAACCCCAGGGGGGCACTACGAGCAGTACTTC
>TRBJ1-3|TRBV27|NA|NA
CASSLTVSGNTIYF
TGTGCCAGCAGTTTGACTGTCTCTGGAAACACCATATATTTT
>TRBJ2-7|TRBV28|NA|NA
CASSLPSTSYEQYF
TGTGCCAGCAGTTTACCTAGCACCAGCTACGAGCAGTACTTC
>TRBJ2-2|TRBV10-3|TRBD2|NA
CAISPGLASGELFF
TGTGCCATCAGCCCGGGACTAGCGTCCGGGGAGCTGTTTTTT
>TRBJ2-7|TRBV27|NA|NA
CASSFSVSYEQYF
TGTGCCAGCAGTTTTTCAGTATCCTACGAGCAGTACTTC
>TRBJ2-7|TRBV6-6|NA|NA
CASSYSMGPTYEQYF
TGTGCCAGCAGTTACTCGATGGGCCCTACCTACGAGCAGTACTTC
>TRBJ2-3|TRBV5-1|TRBD2|NA
CASSGDLAGGIDTQYF
TGCGCCAGCAGCGGCGATCTAGCGGGAGGAATAGATACGCAGTATTTT
>TRBJ2-7|TRBV11-2|NA|few
CASSLVSWQGSYEQYF
TGTGCCAGCAGCTTAGTGAGCTGGCAGGGCTCCTACGAGCAGTACTTC
>TRBJ2-1|TRBV5-1|TRBD1|NA
CASSTDRGSYNEQFF
TGCGCCAGCAGCACGGACAGGGGGAGTTACAATGAGCAGTTCTTC
>TRBJ1-2|TRBV14|TRBD1|NA
CASSRRQGGGLGIGYTF
TGTGCCAGCAGCCGCCGACAGGGTGGTGGATTGGGGATAGGCTACACCTTC
>TRBJ2-1|TRBV29-1|TRBD2|NA
CSAPGPLAGVSNEQFF
TGCAGCGCCCCAGGGCCTCTAGCGGGAGTTTCCAATGAGCAGTTCTTC
>TRBJ2-1|TRBV10-1|TRBD2|NA
CASSESGESGSRYNEQFF
TGCGCCAGCAGTGAGTCGGGAGAAAGCGGGAGTCGCTACAATGAGCAGTTCTTC
>TRBJ2-3|TRBV28|NA|few
CASRPYLVADTQYF
TGTGCCAGCAGACCCTACCTAGTAGCTGATACGCAGTATTTT
>TRBJ2-1|TRBV4-2|NA|NA
CASSRSRTQGSYNEQFF
TGTGCCAGCAGCCGGTCGAGAACCCAGGGGTCCTACAATGAGCAGTTCTTC
>TRBJ1-5|TRBV6-5|TRBD1|NA
CASSRHRGPNQPQHF
TGTGCCAGCAGTCGACACAGGGGGCCCAATCAGCCCCAGCATTTT
>TRBJ1-4|TRBV2|NA|NA
CASSTGLDEKLFF
TGTGCCAGCAGTACAGGGTTGGATGAAAAACTGTTTTTT
>TRBJ2-7|TRBV6-5|TRBD1|NA
CASSYSGQGPEQYF
TGTGCCAGCAGTTACTCGGGACAGGGCCCCGAGCAGTACTTC
>TRBJ1-4|TRBV7-2|NA|few
CASSAGPRATNEKLFF
TGTGCCAGCAGCGCTGGTCCCAGGGCAACTAATGAAAAACTGTTTTTT
>TRBJ2-7|TRBV7-2|TRBD2|NA
CASSPETSGIYEQYF
TGTGCCAGCAGCCCCGAGACTAGCGGGATATACGAGCAGTACTTC
>TRBJ2-7|TRBV5-5|NA|NA
CASSLRPQDPSSYEQYF
TGTGCCAGCAGCTTACGGCCACAGGATCCCAGCTCCTACGAGCAGTACTTC
>TRBJ2-2|TRBV19|TRBD2|NA
CASSTRGTSGRTGELFF
TGTGCCAGTAGTACTCGAGGGACTAGCGGGAGGACCGGGGAGCTGTTTTTT
>TRBJ2-1|TRBV7-6|TRBD1|NA
CASSLARDRGNNEQFF
TGTGCCAGCAGCTTAGCCCGGGACAGGGGGAACAATGAGCAGTTCTTC
>TRBJ1-2|TRBV19|NA|NA
CASSIRLGDYGYTF
TGTGCCAGTAGTATCCGCCTCGGGGACTATGGCTACACCTTC
>TRBJ2-7|TRBV6-1|TRBD1|few
CASSSTGTGSYEQYF
TGTGCCAGCAGTTCAACCGGGACAGGGTCCTACGAGCAGTACTTC
>TRBJ2-1|TRBV30|NA|NA
CAWSESYNEQFF
TGTGCCTGGAGCGAGTCCTACAATGAGCAGTTCTTC
>TRBJ2-1|TRBV5-1|TRBD2|NA
CASSLGSGTSGNQFF
TGCGCCAGCAGCTTGGGGTCCGGGACTAGCGGGAATCAGTTCTTC
>TRBJ2-7|TRBV9|NA|NA
CASSGGDSPYEQYF
TGTGCCAGCAGCGGCGGGGACAGCCCCTACGAGCAGTACTTC
>TRBJ1-5|TRBV6-1|NA|NA
CASSGGPSIPQDQPQHF
TGTGCCAGCAGTGGGGGCCCCAGCATCCCTCAGGATCAGCCCCAGCATTTT
>TRBJ2-7|TRBV10-1|NA|NA
CASSAQADPTSYEQYF
TGCGCCAGCAGTGCCCAGGCCGATCCCACCTCCTACGAGCAGTACTTC
>TRBJ1-1|TRBV29-1|NA|NA
CSVESPTEKSAFF
TGCAGCGTTGAGTCCCCGACAGAGAAGTCCGCTTTCTTT
>TRBJ2-7|TRBV15|NA|once
CATSSGTFTYEQYF
TGTGCCACCAGCAGTGGGACATTCACCTACGAGCAGTACTTC
>TRBJ1-2|TRBV5-1|NA|NA
CASSSGDEGARRADGYTF
TGCGCCAGCAGCTCCGGAGATGAAGGGGCGCGAAGGGCTGATGGCTACACCTTC
>TRBJ2-1|TRBV6-1|NA|NA
CASSLAPETYNEQFF
TGTGCCAGCAGCCTTGCACCTGAGACCTACAATGAGCAGTTCTTC
>TRBJ1-1|TRBV6-5|NA|NA
CASSYGGENTEAFF
TGTGCCAGCAGTTACGGAGGAGAGAACACTGAAGCTTTCTTT
>TRBJ1-1|TRBV19|TRBD1|NA
CASSTRQGQFEAFF
TGTGCCAGTAGTACCCGACAGGGACAATTTGAAGCTTTCTTT
>TRBJ2-7|TRBV28|TRBD2|once
CASSSPPQRGAYEQYF
TGTGCCAGCAGTTCCCCCCCCCAGCGGGGCGCCTACGAGCAGTACTTC
>TRBJ1-2|TRBV7-3|TRBD1|NA
CASSPGQGPGYGYTF
TGTGCCAGCAGCCCTGGACAGGGCCCTGGGTATGGCTACACCTTC